A selection of T cell receptor beta chains follows, all from one sample in a study of T cell responses to AZD1222 COVID-19 vaccine. Some clones are missing from TCRdb's copy, which holds only in-frame ones; the method was immunoSEQ multiplex PCR. This sample has some 120,000 clones; 80% to 90% occur once, and the top ten carry under 11%. Source: peripheral blood, taken on day 0 of AZD1222 vaccination. The receptors here all came from an adult in good health. Both conserved end residues are part of each CDR3. Each record gives: clone size, V gene, J gene, CDR3 length, CDR3 protein. Part of the rows lack a size; the others show once, few, many or a class for expanded clones.

clone size: NA; V gene: TRBV5-1; J gene: TRBJ2-2; CDR3 length: 14; CDR3 protein: CASSPRQGTGELFF
clone size: NA; V gene: TRBV12-5; J gene: TRBJ1-2; CDR3 length: 13; CDR3 protein: CASGSGQTYGYTF
clone size: NA; V gene: TRBV19; J gene: TRBJ1-1; CDR3 length: 14; CDR3 protein: CASSIPQINTEAFF
clone size: NA; V gene: TRBV27; J gene: TRBJ2-7; CDR3 length: 14; CDR3 protein: CASSSGLARYEQYF
clone size: NA; V gene: TRBV10-3; J gene: TRBJ1-3; CDR3 length: 13; CDR3 protein: CAISDRVGNTIYF
clone size: NA; V gene: TRBV7-9; J gene: TRBJ1-2; CDR3 length: 13; CDR3 protein: CASSPTGMSGYTF
clone size: NA; V gene: TRBV12-2; J gene: TRBJ2-2; CDR3 length: 19; CDR3 protein: CASRLAEGLAGGWTGELFF
clone size: NA; V gene: TRBV28; J gene: TRBJ2-7; CDR3 length: 12; CDR3 protein: CASIGGGYEQYF
clone size: NA; V gene: TRBV7-2; J gene: TRBJ2-7; CDR3 length: 14; CDR3 protein: CASSLRQGAVQQYF
clone size: few; V gene: TRBV6-4; J gene: TRBJ1-2; CDR3 length: 12; CDR3 protein: CVARTANYGYTF
clone size: NA; V gene: TRBV19; J gene: TRBJ1-2; CDR3 length: 17; CDR3 protein: CASSISSRGRRHHGYTF
clone size: NA; V gene: TRBV6-2/TRBV6-3; J gene: TRBJ2-3; CDR3 length: 16; CDR3 protein: CASSYHSSGGTDTQYF
clone size: NA; V gene: TRBV5-1; J gene: TRBJ2-7; CDR3 length: 15; CDR3 protein: CASSLSQGSRGEQYF
clone size: NA; V gene: TRBV2; J gene: TRBJ2-7; CDR3 length: 15; CDR3 protein: CASSEFVGRTYEQYF
clone size: NA; V gene: TRBV7-9; J gene: TRBJ2-3; CDR3 length: 17; CDR3 protein: CASSLVDGGSRTDTQYF
clone size: NA; V gene: TRBV5-5; J gene: TRBJ1-6; CDR3 length: 12; CDR3 protein: CASSGRNSPLHF
clone size: few; V gene: TRBV6-2/TRBV6-3; J gene: TRBJ2-7; CDR3 length: 14; CDR3 protein: CASSPTGSSYEQYF
clone size: once; V gene: TRBV4-1; J gene: TRBJ2-7; CDR3 length: 16; CDR3 protein: CASRPGLAGGSYEQYF
clone size: NA; V gene: TRBV7-9; J gene: TRBJ2-1; CDR3 length: 12; CDR3 protein: CASSPTREREFF
clone size: NA; V gene: TRBV4-3; J gene: TRBJ1-2; CDR3 length: 15; CDR3 protein: CASSQDIADNYGYTF
clone size: NA; V gene: TRBV5-6; J gene: TRBJ2-3; CDR3 length: 13; CDR3 protein: CASNYGGTDTQYF
clone size: NA; V gene: TRBV27; J gene: TRBJ2-5; CDR3 length: 18; CDR3 protein: CASTRTGASGSVRETQYF
clone size: NA; V gene: TRBV6-5; J gene: TRBJ1-2; CDR3 length: 15; CDR3 protein: CASKFRGGNARGYTF
clone size: NA; V gene: TRBV10-1; J gene: TRBJ1-1; CDR3 length: 12; CDR3 protein: CATGGHSPEAFF
clone size: NA; V gene: TRBV2; J gene: TRBJ1-5; CDR3 length: 14; CDR3 protein: CASKSGGGNQPQHF
clone size: NA; V gene: TRBV7-3; J gene: TRBJ1-6; CDR3 length: 13; CDR3 protein: CASSLYPNSPLHF
clone size: NA; V gene: TRBV12-3/TRBV12-4; J gene: TRBJ1-2; CDR3 length: 13; CDR3 protein: CASDSRPNYGYTF
clone size: NA; V gene: TRBV20-1; J gene: TRBJ2-1; CDR3 length: 17; CDR3 protein: CSASRRLAGIPGNEQFF
clone size: NA; V gene: TRBV27; J gene: TRBJ2-5; CDR3 length: 16; CDR3 protein: CASSMGVGGAPSHQYF
clone size: NA; V gene: TRBV5-1; J gene: TRBJ2-5; CDR3 length: 14; CDR3 protein: CASSEGQFQETQYF
clone size: once; V gene: TRBV6-5; J gene: TRBJ1-4; CDR3 length: 15; CDR3 protein: CASSYFPGPNEKLFF
clone size: NA; V gene: TRBV2; J gene: TRBJ1-5; CDR3 length: 13; CDR3 protein: CASMKYPDQPQHF
clone size: NA; V gene: TRBV2; J gene: TRBJ2-2; CDR3 length: 16; CDR3 protein: CASSLGTGGQTGELFF
clone size: NA; V gene: TRBV18; J gene: TRBJ2-7; CDR3 length: 15; CDR3 protein: CASSGTGGKVYEQYF
clone size: NA; V gene: TRBV27; J gene: TRBJ2-7; CDR3 length: 15; CDR3 protein: CASSELDGAYYEQYF
clone size: once; V gene: TRBV30; J gene: TRBJ2-1; CDR3 length: 11; CDR3 protein: CAWGGLGSLFF
clone size: NA; V gene: TRBV20-1; J gene: TRBJ1-1; CDR3 length: 13; CDR3 protein: CSASLAVGTEAFF
clone size: NA; V gene: TRBV21-1; J gene: TRBJ2-7; CDR3 length: 14; CDR3 protein: CASSARDRDYEQYF
clone size: NA; V gene: TRBV7-2; J gene: TRBJ1-1; CDR3 length: 15; CDR3 protein: CASSSRTGLNTEAFF
clone size: NA; V gene: TRBV5-1; J gene: TRBJ1-2; CDR3 length: 15; CDR3 protein: CASSLAVGQGYGYTF
clone size: NA; V gene: TRBV7-9; J gene: TRBJ2-7; CDR3 length: 17; CDR3 protein: CASSPPVDRGLSYEQYF
clone size: NA; V gene: TRBV6-1; J gene: TRBJ2-7; CDR3 length: 13; CDR3 protein: CASSEEFFVEQYF
clone size: NA; V gene: TRBV2; J gene: TRBJ2-1; CDR3 length: 12; CDR3 protein: CASSERFNEQFF
clone size: NA; V gene: TRBV28; J gene: TRBJ1-2; CDR3 length: 14; CDR3 protein: CASTRTGGAYGYTF
clone size: once; V gene: TRBV30; J gene: TRBJ1-1; CDR3 length: 14; CDR3 protein: CAWSVRGRDGEAFF
clone size: NA; V gene: TRBV5-1; J gene: TRBJ2-3; CDR3 length: 15; CDR3 protein: CASSFIPESTDTQYF
clone size: NA; V gene: TRBV15; J gene: TRBJ2-7; CDR3 length: 16; CDR3 protein: CATSPLPGARGWEQYF
clone size: few; V gene: TRBV18; J gene: TRBJ1-1; CDR3 length: 15; CDR3 protein: CASSRLPGQNTEAFF
clone size: NA; V gene: TRBV3-1/TRBV3-2; J gene: TRBJ1-6; CDR3 length: 15; CDR3 protein: CASSQADRGHSPLHF
clone size: few; V gene: TRBV10-1; J gene: TRBJ2-2; CDR3 length: 14; CDR3 protein: CASSGPSMSGELFF